The 7 T cell receptor beta chains in this list originate from one sample, sequenced in a study of control samples from healthy donors and cancer patients. Assay: immunoSEQ multiplex PCR; the TCRdb copy retains only in-frame clones and omits some. The data contain around 170,000 clones, 80% to 90% of them seen just once; the ten biggest clones take up nearly 5%. The sequenced sample was blood. All receptors derive from a woman aged 25 to 45 in good health.

The chain has TRBV11-3 and TRBJ2-1; D gene ambiguous. Trimming cost V 0 bases and J 6 bases, with 12 bases left between them. CDR1 is SGHNT and CDR2 is YENEEA in the germline V gene. The CDR3 is 15 amino acids. CDR3 in amino acids: CASSLEGTPSNEQFF. CDR3 DNA: TGTGCCAGCAGCTTAGAGGGTACCCCGTCCAATGAGCAGTTCTTC.

The chain combines TRBV15 with TRBJ2-7; TRBD1 is a possible D gene (7 bases). Germline V CDR1 and CDR2: LNHNV, YYDKDF (reference sequence). V was shortened by 5 bases and J by 6 bases, with 32 bases between the two germline ends. The CDR3 contains 19 residues. The CDR3 region has the DNA TGTGCCACCAGCCAAAAGGGGGGACGGGACAGCGCGATCTGGGGCGAGCAGTACTTC. It codes for CATSQKGGRDSAIWGEQYF.

The rearrangement joins TRBV5-5 to TRBJ1-5, with 8 bases lining up with TRBD1. Trimming took 4 bases from V and 10 from J; bases not matched to a gene: 7. The CDR3 totals 13 residues. In germline, CDR1 is SGHKS, CDR2 YYEKEE (reference sequence). CDR3 in amino acids: CASSMDREGPQHF. The CDR3 DNA is TGTGCCAGCAGCATGGACAGGGAAGGACCCCAGCATTTT.

The genes are TRBV7-9 and TRBJ2-3; no reliable D call. V lost 1 base and J lost 1, with 6 bases in between. The CDR3 extends over 14 amino acids. Germline V gene data show CDR1 as SEHNR and CDR2 as FQNEAQ (reference sequence). CDR3 sequence (DNA): TGTGCCAGCAGCTTAGTTGAGGGCACAGATACGCAGTATTTT. Translating it yields CASSLVEGTDTQYF. Using reference TRBV7-9 and TRBJ2-3 for the parts outside the CDR3, the full variable domain is DTGVSQNPRHKITKRGQNVTFRCDPISEHNRLYWYRQTLGQGPEFLTYFQNEAQLEKSRLLSDRFSAERPKGSFSTLEIQRTEQGDSAMYLCASSLVEGTDTQYFGPGTRLTVL.

The chain uses TRBV5-1 and TRBJ1-6; no firm D call. The CDR3 consists of 17 residues. Germline V CDR1 and CDR2: SGHRS, YFSETQ. Trimming pared 2 bases from V and 9 bases from J, leaving 21 bases between. The CDR3 spells CASSLGTWERRVSPLHF. DNA for the CDR3: TGCGCCAGCAGCTTAGGAACATGGGAACGGAGGGTTTCACCCCTCCACTTT.

The CDR3 here is CASSRLDQETQYF. DNA of the CDR3: TGTGCCAGCAGTAGACTCGACCAAGAGACCCAGTACTTC. The rearrangement links TRBV12-3 or TRBV12-4 to TRBJ2-5; D is ambiguous. CDR3 length: 13 residues. Trimming took 5 bases from V and 0 from J, leaving 7 bases between them.

In its sample, this clone was seen once. The J gene is TRBJ1-4, the V gene TRBV19, with D unresolved. CDR1 and CDR2 (germline): LNHDA, SQIVND (reference sequence). V dropped 4 bases and J dropped 0 bases, with 6 bases sitting between them. CDR3 length: 14 amino acids. The CDR3 DNA follows: TGTGCCAGTAGTAAAACAACAACTAATGAAAAACTGTTTTTT. Protein: CASSKTTTNEKLFF.